A single TCR beta chain is shown here with its context. This sample was included in a study of control samples from healthy donors and cancer patients. The V gene end was trimmed by 2 bases and the J gene end by 7 bases; junction bases not matched to a gene: 14. Looked up from germline, CDR1 is GTSNPN and CDR2 is SVGIG (reference sequence). CDR3 length equals 15 residues. Here immunoSEQ multiplex PCR was the method, and the copy in TCRdb shows in-frame clones only, minus some. The sample lists about 64,000 clones, about 92% occurring once. The sample taken for sequencing was PBMCs. The clonotype originates from a man aged 40-49 years with colorectal cancer. The rearrangement joins TRBV30 to TRBJ2-7; the match to TRBD1 covers 7 bases. The CDR3 loop reads CAWSPARDSQREQYF. The CDR3 coding sequence is TGTGCCTGGAGTCCGGCCCGGGACAGCCAACGGGAGCAGTACTTC.